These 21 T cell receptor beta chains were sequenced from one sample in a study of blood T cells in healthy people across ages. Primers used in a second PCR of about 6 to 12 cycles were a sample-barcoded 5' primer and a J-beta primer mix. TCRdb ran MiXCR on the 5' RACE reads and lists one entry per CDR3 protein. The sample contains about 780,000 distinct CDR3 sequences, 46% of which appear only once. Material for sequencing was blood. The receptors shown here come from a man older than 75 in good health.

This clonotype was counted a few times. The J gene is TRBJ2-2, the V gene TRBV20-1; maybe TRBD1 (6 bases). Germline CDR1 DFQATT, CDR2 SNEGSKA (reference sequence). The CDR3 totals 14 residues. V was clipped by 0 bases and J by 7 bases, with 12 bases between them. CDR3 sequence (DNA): TGCAGTGCTAGAGATTGGGACAACGGCGGGGAGCTGTTTTTT. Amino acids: CSARDWDNGGELFF.

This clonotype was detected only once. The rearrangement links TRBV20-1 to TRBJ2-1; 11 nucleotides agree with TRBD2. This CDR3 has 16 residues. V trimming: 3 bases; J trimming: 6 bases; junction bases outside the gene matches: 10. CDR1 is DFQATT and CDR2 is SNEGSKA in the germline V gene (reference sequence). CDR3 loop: CSASPGLAGGLNEQFF. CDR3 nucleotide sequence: TGCAGTGCTAGCCCCGGCCTAGCGGGAGGTCTCAATGAGCAGTTCTTC.

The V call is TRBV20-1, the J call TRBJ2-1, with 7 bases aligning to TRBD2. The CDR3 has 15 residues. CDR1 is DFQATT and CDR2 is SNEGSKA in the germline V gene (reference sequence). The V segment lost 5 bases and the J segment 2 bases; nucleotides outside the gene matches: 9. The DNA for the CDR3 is TGCAGTGCTTCCCAAGAGGCGGGAGCCTACAATGAGCAGTTCTTC. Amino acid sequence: CSASQEAGAYNEQFF.

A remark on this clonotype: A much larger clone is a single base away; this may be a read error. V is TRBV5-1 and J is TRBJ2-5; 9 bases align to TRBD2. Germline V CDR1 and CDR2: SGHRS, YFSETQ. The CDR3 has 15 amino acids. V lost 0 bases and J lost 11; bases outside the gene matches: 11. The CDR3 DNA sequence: TGCGCCAGCAGCTTGGTTTCTAGCGGGGACGCGGAGCAGTACTTC. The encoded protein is CASSLVSSGDAEQYF.

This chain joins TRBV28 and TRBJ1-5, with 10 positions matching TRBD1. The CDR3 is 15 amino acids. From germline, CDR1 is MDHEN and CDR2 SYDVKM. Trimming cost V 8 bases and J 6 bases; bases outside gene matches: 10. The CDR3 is CASGPGTGDLQPQHF. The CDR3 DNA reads TGTGCCAGCGGCCCCGGGACAGGGGACCTTCAGCCCCAGCATTTT. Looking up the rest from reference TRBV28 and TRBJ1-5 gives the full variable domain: DVKVTQSSRYLVKRTGEKVFLECVQDMDHENMFWYRQDPGLGLRLIYFSYDVKMKEKGDIPEGYSVSREKKERFSLILESASTNQTSMYLCASGPGTGDLQPQHFGDGTRLSIL.

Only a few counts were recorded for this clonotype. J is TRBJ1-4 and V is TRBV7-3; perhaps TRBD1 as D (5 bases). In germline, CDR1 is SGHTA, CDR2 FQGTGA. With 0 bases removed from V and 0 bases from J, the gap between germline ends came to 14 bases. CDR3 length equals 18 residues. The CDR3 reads CASSLTGRQGATNEKLFF. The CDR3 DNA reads TGTGCCAGCAGCTTAACCGGACGGCAGGGCGCAACTAATGAAAAACTGTTTTTT. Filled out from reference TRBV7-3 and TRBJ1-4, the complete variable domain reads GAGVSQTPSNKVTEKGKYVELRCDPISGHTALYWYRQSLGQGPEFLIYFQGTGAADDSGLPNDRFFAVRPEGSVSTLKIQRTERGDSAVYLCASSLTGRQGATNEKLFFGSGTQLSVL.

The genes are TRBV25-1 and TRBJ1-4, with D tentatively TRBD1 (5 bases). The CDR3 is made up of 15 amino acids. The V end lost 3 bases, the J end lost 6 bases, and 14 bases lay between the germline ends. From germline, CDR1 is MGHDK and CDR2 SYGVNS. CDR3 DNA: TGTGCCAGCAGTGAGCCCCAGGGAGAGGATGAAAAACTGTTTTTT. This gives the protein CASSEPQGEDEKLFF. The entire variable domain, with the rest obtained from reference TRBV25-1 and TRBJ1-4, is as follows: EADIYQTPRYLVIGTGKKITLECSQTMGHDKMYWYQQDPGMELHLIHYSYGVNSTEKGDLSSESTVSRIRTEHFPLTLESARPSHTSQYLCASSEPQGEDEKLFFGSGTQLSVL.

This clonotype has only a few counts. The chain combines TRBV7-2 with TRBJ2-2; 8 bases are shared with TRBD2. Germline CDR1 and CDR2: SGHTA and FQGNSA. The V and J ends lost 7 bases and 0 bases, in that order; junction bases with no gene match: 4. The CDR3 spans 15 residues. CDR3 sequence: CASTLLAANTGELFF. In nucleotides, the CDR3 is TGTGCCAGCACCCTACTAGCGGCGAACACCGGGGAGCTGTTTTTT.

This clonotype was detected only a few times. The CDR3 spells CATPDRASSYNEQFF. CDR3 bases: TGTGCCACCCCGGACAGGGCTAGCTCCTACAATGAGCAGTTCTTC. The chain uses TRBV24-1 and TRBJ2-1; the match to TRBD1 covers 8 bases. The junction had 6 bases not matched to a gene; V was cut back by 9 bases and J by 0 bases. Looked up from germline, CDR1 is KGHDR and CDR2 is SFDVKD. This CDR3 contains 15 residues.

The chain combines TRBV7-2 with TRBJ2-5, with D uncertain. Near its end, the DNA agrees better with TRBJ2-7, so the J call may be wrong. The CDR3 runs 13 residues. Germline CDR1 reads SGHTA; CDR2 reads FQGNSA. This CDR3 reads CASSTPNTYEQYF. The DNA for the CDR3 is TGTGCCAGCAGCACCCCCAATACCTACGAGCAGTACTTC.

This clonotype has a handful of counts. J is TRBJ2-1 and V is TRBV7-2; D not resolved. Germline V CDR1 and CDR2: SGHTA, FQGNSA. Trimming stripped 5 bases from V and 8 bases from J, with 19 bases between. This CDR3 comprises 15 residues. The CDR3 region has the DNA TGTGCCAGCAGCACGCGGACGGGCCTTTGGGATGAGCAGTTCTTC. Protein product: CASSTRTGLWDEQFF.

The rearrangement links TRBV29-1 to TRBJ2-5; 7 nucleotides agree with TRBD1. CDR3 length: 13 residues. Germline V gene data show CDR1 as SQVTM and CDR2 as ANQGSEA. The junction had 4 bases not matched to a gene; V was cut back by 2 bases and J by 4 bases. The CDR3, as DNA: TGCAGCGTTGAAAAGACAGGGAGAGAGACCCAGTACTTC. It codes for CSVEKTGRETQYF.

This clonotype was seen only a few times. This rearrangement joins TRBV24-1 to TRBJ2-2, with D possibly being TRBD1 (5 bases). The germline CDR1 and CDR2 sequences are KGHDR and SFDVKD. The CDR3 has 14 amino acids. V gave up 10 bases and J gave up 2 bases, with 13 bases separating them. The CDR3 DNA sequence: TGTGCCACGCAAGAGACAGCCAACACCGGGGAGCTGTTTTTT. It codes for CATQETANTGELFF.

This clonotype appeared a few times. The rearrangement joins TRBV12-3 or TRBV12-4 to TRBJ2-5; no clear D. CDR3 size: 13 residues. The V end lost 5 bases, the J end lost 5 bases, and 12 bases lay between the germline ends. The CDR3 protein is CASSPGWAETQYF. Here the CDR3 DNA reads TGTGCCAGCAGTCCCGGATGGGCGGAGACCCAGTACTTC.

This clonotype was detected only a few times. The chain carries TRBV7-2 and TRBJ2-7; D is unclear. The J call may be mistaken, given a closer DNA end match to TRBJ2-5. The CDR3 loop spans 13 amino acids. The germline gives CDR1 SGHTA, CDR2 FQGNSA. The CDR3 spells CASSRAPKETQYF. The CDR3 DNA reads TGTGCCAGCTCCCGGGCCCCTAAAGAGACCCAGTACTTC.

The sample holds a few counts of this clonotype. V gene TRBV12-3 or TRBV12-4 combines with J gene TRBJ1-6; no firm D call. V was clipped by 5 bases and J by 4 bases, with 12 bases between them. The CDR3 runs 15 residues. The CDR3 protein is CASSRSEKYNSPLHF. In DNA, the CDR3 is TGTGCCAGCAGTCGATCGGAGAAATATAATTCACCCCTCCACTTT.

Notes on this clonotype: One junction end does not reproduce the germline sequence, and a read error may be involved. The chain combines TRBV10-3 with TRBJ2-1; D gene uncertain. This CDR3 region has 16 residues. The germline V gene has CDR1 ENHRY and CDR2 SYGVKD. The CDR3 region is CAVSGRLRPDHNEQFF. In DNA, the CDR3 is TGTGCCGTCAGTGGCCGTTTGAGACCAGATCACAATGAGCAGTTCTTC.

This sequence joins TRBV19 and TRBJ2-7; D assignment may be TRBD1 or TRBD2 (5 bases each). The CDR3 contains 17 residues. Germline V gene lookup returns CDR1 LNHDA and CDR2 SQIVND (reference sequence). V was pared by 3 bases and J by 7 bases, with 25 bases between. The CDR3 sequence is CASSIGWGRSTYNEQYF. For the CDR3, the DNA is TGTGCCAGTAGTATTGGGTGGGGGAGAAGCACCTACAATGAGCAGTACTTC. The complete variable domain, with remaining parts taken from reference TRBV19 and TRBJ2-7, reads DGGITQSPKYLFRKEGQNVTLSCEQNLNHDAMYWYRQDPGQGLRLIYYSQIVNDFQKGDIAEGYSVSREKKESFPLTVTSAQKNPTAFYLCASSIGWGRSTYNEQYFGPGTRLTVT.

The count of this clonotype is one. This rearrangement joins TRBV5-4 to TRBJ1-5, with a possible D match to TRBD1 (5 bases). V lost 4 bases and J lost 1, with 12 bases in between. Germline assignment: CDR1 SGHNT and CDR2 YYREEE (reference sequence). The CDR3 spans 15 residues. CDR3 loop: CASSRTPGSNQPQHF. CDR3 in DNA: TGTGCCAGCAGCCGAACACCAGGGAGCAATCAGCCCCAGCATTTT.

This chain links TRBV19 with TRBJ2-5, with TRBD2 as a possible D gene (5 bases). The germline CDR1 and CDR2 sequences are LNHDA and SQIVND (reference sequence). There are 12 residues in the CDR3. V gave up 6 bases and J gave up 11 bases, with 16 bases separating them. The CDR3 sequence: CASRMSGNEQYF. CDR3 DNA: TGTGCCAGTAGAATGTCGGGGAATGAGCAGTACTTC.

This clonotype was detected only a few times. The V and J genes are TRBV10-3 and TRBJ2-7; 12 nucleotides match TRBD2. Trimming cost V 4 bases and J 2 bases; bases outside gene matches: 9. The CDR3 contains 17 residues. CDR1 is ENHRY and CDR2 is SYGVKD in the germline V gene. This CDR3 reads CAISAASGRATTYEQYF. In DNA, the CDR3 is TGTGCCATCAGTGCGGCTAGCGGGAGGGCGACTACCTACGAGCAGTACTTC.